This T cell receptor beta chain was captured in a study of neurological immune-mediated disorders. Notes on the study in general: In HTLV-1-associated myelopathy, TCR clonal expansion was greatest, and in multiple sclerosis it was least, below healthy controls.

Synthesis of cDNA used 5'RACE (with 10-nucleotide random UMIs). TCRdb independently ran MiXCR on the 5' RACE reads; one entry per CDR3 protein. The repertoire holds under 80,000 distinct CDR3 sequences, with 5.2% as singletons. This clonotype was seen repeatedly, ten times or more. Its target is unknown. CDR1 and CDR2 (germline): SGHAT, FQNNGV. This CDR3 region has 13 residues. V was clipped by 4 bases and J by 5 bases; unmatched bases: 1. The sequencing input was PBMCs. This chain links TRBV11-2 with TRBJ1-5; 8 positions match TRBD1. The source of this sequence is a woman aged 30 to 39 with multiple sclerosis. CDR3 amino acids: CASSWGQDQPQHF. The CDR3 nucleotides read TGTGCCAGCAGCTGGGGACAGGATCAGCCCCAGCATTTT.